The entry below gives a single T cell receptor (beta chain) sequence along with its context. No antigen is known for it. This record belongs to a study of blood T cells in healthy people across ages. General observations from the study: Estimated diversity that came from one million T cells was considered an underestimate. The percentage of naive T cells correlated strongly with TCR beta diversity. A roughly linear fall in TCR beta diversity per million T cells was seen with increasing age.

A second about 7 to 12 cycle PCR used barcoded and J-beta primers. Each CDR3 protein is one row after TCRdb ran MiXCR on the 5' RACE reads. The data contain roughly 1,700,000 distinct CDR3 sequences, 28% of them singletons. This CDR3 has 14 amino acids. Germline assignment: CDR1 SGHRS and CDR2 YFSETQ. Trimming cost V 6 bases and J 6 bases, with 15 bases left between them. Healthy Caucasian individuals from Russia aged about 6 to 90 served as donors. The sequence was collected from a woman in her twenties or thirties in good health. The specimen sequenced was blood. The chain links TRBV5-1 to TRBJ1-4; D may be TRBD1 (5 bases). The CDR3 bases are TGCGCCAGCACTCCTTCGGGAGGGGATGAAAAACTGTTTTTT. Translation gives CASTPSGGDEKLFF.